This entry describes one T cell receptor beta chain. Its antigen is undetermined. The data originate from a study of blood T cells in healthy people across ages. Study findings and constraints: Aged donors had fewer naive CD4+ cells and lower diversity than long-lived donors.

For the second PCR, which ran for roughly 6 to 12 cycles, a sample-barcoded 5' primer and a J-beta primer mix were used. The authors tagged each cDNA molecule using a template-switch adaptor with 12 random nucleotides. There were at least 3 million CDR3-containing paired-end reads obtained from each sample. In TCRdb, the 5' RACE reads were re-called with MiXCR into one record per CDR3 protein. The profile covers around 1,900,000 distinct CDR3 sequences, with around 42% appearing a single time and about 21% taken by the ten largest. Germline CDR1 MGHRA, CDR2 YSYEKL. The CDR3 covers 16 residues. V was trimmed by 2 bases and J by 1 base, leaving 15 bases between them.

The chain employs TRBV4-1 and TRBJ2-7; possible D gene TRBD1, 6 bases. Sequenced sample: blood. The source is a human donor in good health. The CDR3 DNA is TGCGCCAGCAGCCAAAGTACGTACACAGGGTCCTACGAGCAGTACTTC. Encoded protein: CASSQSTYTGSYEQYF.